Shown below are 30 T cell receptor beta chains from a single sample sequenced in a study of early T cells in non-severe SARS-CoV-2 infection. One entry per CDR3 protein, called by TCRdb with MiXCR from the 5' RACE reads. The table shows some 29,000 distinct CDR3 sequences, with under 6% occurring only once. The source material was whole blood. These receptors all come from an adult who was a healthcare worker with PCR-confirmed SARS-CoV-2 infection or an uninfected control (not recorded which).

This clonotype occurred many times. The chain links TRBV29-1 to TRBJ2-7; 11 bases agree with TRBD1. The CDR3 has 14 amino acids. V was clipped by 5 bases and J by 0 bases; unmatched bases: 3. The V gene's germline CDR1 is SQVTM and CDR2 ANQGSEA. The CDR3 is CSVHGTGGSYEQYF. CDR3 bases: TGCAGCGTTCACGGGACAGGGGGCTCCTACGAGCAGTACTTC.

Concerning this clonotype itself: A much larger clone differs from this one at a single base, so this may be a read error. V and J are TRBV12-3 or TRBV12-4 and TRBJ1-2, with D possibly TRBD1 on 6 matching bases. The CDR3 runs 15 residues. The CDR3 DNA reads TGTCCCAGCTATCCTTCGGGGGGGCCTCACTATGGCTACACCTTC. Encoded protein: CPSYPSGGPHYGYTF.

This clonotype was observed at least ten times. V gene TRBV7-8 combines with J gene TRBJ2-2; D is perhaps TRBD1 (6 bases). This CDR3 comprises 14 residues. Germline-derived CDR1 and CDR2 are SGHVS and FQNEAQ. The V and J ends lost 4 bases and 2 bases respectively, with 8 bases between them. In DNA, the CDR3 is TGTGCCAGCAGCTCCGGGACAAACACCGGGGAGCTGTTTTTT. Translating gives CASSSGTNTGELFF.

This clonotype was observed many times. Here the CDR3 DNA reads TGCGCCAGCAGCCAGATGGACTTAGGATTTGCCAATGAGCAGTTCTTC. It codes for CASSQMDLGFANEQFF. The gene calls are TRBV4-1 and TRBJ2-1; tentatively, D is TRBD2 (5 bases). The germline V gene encodes CDR1 MGHRA and CDR2 YSYEKL. The CDR3 has 16 amino acids. Trimming removed 3 bases at V and 6 bases at J, with 18 bases between.

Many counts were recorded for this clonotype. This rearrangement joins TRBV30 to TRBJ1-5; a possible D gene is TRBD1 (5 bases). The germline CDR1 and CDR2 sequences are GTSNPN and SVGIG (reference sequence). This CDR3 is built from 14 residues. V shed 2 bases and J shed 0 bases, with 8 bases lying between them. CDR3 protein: CAWSHGTSNQPQHF. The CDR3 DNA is TGTGCCTGGAGTCATGGGACTAGCAATCAGCCCCAGCATTTT.

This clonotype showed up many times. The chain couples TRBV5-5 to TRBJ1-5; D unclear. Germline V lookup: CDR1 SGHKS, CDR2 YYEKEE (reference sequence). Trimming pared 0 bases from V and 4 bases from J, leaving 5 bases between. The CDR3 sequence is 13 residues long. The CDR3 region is CASSLGENQPQHF. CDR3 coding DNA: TGTGCCAGCAGCTTGGGCGAAAATCAGCCCCAGCATTTT. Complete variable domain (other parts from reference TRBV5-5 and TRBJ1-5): DAGVTQSPTHLIKTRGQQVTLRCSPISGHKSVSWYQQVLGQGPQFIFQYYEKEERGRGNFPDRFSARQFPNYSSELNVNALLLGDSALYLCASSLGENQPQHFGDGTRLSIL.

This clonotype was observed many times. The CDR3, as DNA: TGTGCCAGCACCTGGAGCGGGGGGGCCGAGGAGCAGTTCTTC. Encoded protein: CASTWSGGAEEQFF. The chain joins TRBV7-9 to TRBJ2-1; TRBD2 agrees at 10 bases. The ends lost 7 bases at V and 10 bases at J; junction bases unmatched: 10. From germline, CDR1 is SEHNR and CDR2 FQNEAQ (reference sequence). The CDR3 has 14 amino acids.

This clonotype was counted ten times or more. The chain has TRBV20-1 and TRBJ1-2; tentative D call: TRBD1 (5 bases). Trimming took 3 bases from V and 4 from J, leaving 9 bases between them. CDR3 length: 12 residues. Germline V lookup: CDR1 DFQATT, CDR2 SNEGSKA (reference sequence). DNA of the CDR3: TGCAGTGCTAGGGACACAAGCTATGGCTACACCTTC. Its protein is CSARDTSYGYTF.

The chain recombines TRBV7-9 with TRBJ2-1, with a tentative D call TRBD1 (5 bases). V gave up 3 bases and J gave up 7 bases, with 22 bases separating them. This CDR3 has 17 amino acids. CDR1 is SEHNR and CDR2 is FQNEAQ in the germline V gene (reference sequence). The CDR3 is CASSFGRSGQATNEQFF. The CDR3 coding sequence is TGTGCCAGCAGCTTTGGCCGCTCAGGGCAAGCGACAAATGAGCAGTTCTTC.

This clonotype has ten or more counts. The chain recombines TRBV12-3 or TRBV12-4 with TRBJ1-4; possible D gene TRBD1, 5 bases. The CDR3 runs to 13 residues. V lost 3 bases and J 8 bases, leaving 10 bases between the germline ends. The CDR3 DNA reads TGTGCCAGCAGTTTCAAAGGGGTCGAAAAACTGTTTTTT. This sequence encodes CASSFKGVEKLFF.

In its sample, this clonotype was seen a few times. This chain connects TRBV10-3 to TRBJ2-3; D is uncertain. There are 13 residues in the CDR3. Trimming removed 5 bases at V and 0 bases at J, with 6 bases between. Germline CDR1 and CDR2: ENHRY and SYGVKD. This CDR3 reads CAISLTSTDTQYF. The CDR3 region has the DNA TGTGCCATCAGTCTAACTAGCACAGATACGCAGTATTTT.

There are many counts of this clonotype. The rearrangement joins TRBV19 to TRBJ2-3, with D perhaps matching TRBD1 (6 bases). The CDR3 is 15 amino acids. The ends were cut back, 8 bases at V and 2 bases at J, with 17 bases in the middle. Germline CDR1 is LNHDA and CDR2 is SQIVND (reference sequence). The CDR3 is CASAPGTLDTDTQYF. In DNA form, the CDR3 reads TGTGCCAGTGCCCCCGGGACACTAGACACAGATACGCAGTATTTT.

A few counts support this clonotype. In DNA, the CDR3 is TGTGCCAGCTCACCCCCCCTTATCAGGGGGGGGAATGAGCAGTTCTTC. Encoded protein: CASSPPLIRGGNEQFF. J is TRBJ2-1 and V is TRBV18; D is possibly TRBD1 or TRBD2 (7 bases each). The V end lost 3 bases, the J end lost 7 bases, and 19 bases lay between the germline ends. Germline CDR1 reads KGHSH; CDR2 reads LQKENI. The length of the CDR3 is 16 residues.

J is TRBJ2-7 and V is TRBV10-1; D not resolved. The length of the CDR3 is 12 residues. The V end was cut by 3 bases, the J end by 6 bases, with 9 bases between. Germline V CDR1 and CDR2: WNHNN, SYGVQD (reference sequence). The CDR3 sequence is CASSDLGFEQYF. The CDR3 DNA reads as TGCGCCAGCAGTGATTTGGGTTTCGAGCAGTACTTC.

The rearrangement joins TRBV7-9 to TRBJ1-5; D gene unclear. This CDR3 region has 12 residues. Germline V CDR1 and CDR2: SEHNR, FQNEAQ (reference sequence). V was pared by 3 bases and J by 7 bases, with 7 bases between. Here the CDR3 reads CASSFPGQPQHF. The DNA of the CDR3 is TGTGCCAGCAGCTTCCCTGGGCAGCCCCAGCATTTT.

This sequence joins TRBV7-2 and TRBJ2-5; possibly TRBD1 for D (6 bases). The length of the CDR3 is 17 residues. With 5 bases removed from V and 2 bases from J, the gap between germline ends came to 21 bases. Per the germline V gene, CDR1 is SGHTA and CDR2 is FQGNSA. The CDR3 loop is CASSHQGSPSPQETQYF. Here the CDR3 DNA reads TGTGCCAGCAGCCACCAGGGGTCCCCCTCCCCTCAAGAGACCCAGTACTTC. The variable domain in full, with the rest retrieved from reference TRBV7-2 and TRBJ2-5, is GAGVSQSPSNKVTEKGKDVELRCDPISGHTALYWYRQSLGQGLEFLIYFQGNSAPDKSGLPSDRFSAERTGGSVSTLTIQRTQQEDSAVYLCASSHQGSPSPQETQYFGPGTRLLVL.

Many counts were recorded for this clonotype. The CDR3 DNA is TGTGCCAGCAGGCCGAACAGGGATCTAACTGAAGCTTTCTTT. This codes for CASRPNRDLTEAFF. This chain uses TRBV12-3 or TRBV12-4 with TRBJ1-1, with a possible D match to TRBD1 (6 bases). This CDR3 spans 14 amino acids. Trimming pared 6 bases from V and 5 bases from J, leaving 16 bases between.

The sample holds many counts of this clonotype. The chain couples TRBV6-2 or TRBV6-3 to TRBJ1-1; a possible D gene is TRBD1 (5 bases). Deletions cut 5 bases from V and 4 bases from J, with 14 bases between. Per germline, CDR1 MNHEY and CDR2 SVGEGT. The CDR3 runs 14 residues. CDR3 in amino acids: CASSPQGGRTEAFF. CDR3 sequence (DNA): TGTGCCAGCAGTCCGCAGGGTGGGCGCACTGAAGCTTTCTTT.

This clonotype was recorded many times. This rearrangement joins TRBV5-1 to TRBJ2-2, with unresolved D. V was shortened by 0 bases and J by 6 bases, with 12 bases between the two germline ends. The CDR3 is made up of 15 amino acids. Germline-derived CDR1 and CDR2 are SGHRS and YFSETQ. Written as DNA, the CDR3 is TGCGCCAGCAGCTTGGATGGCCCCCCGGCCGGGGAGCTGTTTTTT. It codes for CASSLDGPPAGELFF.

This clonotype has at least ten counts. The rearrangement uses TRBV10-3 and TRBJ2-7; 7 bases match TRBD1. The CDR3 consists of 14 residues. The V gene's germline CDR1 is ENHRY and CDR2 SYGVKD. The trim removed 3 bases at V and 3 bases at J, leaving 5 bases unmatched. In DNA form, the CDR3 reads TGTGCCATCAGTGACCCCGGACAGGTCTACGAGCAGTACTTC. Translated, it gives CAISDPGQVYEQYF.

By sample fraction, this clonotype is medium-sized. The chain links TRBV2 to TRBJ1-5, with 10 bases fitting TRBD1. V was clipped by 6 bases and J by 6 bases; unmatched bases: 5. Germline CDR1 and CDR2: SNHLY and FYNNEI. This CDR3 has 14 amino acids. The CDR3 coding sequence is TGTGCCAGCAGCGGGACAGGGGAGGTTCAGCCCCAGCATTTT. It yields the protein CASSGTGEVQPQHF.

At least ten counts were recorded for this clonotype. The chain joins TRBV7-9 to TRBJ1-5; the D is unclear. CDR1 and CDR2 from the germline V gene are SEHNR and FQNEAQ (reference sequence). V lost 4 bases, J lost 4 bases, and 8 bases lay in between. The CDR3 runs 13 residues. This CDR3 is CASSSQENQPQHF. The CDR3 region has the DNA TGTGCCAGCAGCTCCCAGGAGAATCAGCCCCAGCATTTT.

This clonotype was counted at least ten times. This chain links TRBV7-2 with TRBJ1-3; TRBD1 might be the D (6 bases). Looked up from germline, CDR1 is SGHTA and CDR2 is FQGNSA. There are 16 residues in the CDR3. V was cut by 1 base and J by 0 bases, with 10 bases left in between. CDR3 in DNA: TGTGCCAGCAGCTTAGAACAGGGTTCCTCTGGAAACACCATATATTTT. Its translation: CASSLEQGSSGNTIYF.

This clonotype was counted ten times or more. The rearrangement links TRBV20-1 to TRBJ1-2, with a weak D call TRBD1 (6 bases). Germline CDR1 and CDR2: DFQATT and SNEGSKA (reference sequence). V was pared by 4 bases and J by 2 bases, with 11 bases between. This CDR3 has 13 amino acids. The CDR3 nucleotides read TGCAGTGCTATGTGGCAGGGGAACTATGGCTACACCTTC. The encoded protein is CSAMWQGNYGYTF.

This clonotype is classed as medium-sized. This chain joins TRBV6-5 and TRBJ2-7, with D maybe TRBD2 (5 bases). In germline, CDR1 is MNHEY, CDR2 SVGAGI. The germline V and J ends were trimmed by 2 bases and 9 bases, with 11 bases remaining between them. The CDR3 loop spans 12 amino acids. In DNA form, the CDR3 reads TGTGCCAGCAGTTACGGCGGGCGCGGGCAGTACTTC. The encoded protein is CASSYGGRGQYF.

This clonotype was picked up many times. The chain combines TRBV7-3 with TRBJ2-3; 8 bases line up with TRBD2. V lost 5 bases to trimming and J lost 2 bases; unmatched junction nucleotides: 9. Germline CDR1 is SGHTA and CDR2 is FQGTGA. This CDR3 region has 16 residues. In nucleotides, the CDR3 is TGTGCCAGCAGCCCCCGGGCGGGGGGCTTCACAGATACGCAGTATTTT. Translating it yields CASSPRAGGFTDTQYF.

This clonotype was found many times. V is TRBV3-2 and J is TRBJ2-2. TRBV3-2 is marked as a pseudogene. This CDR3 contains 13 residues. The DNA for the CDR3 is TGTGCCAGCAGCCGACCGAACACCGGGGAGCTGTTTTTT. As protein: CASSRPNTGELFF.

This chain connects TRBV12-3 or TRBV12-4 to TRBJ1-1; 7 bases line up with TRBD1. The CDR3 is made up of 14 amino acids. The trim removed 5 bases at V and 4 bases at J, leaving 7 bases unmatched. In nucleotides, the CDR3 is TGTGCCAGCAGTCCGCGACAGGGCCGCACTGAAGCTTTCTTT. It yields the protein CASSPRQGRTEAFF.

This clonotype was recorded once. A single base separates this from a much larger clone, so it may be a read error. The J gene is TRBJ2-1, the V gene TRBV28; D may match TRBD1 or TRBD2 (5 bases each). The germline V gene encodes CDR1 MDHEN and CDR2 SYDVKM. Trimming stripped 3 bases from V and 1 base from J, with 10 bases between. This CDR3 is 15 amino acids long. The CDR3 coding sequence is TGTGCCAGCAGTTTTCAGTGGGGGTCCTACAATGAGCAGTTCTTC. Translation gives CASSFQWGSYNEQFF.

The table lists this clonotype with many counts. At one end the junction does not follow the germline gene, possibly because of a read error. The CDR3 coding sequence is TGCAGTGCGAGAGTCCTCAGAGGGGCCAACGTCCTGACTTTC. This sequence encodes CSARVLRGANVLTF. The gene calls are TRBV20-1 and TRBJ2-6; D is unclear. This CDR3 is 14 amino acids long. The germline gives CDR1 DFQATT, CDR2 SNEGSKA (reference sequence).